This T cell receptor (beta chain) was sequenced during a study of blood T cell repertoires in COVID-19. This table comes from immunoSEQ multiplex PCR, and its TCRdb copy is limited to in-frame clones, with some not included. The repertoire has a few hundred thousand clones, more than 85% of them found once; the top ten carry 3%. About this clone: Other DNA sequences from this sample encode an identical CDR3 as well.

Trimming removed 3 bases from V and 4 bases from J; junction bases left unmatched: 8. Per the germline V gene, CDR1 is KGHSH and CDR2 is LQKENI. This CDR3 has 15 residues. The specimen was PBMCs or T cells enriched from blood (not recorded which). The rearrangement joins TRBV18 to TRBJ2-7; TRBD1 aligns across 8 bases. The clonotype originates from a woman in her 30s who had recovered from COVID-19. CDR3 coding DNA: TGTGCCAGCTCACCTGGACAGGGTGGGGCGTACGAGCAGTACTTC. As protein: CASSPGQGGAYEQYF.